This TCR beta chain appears in the sequencing data of a study of blood T cell repertoires in COVID-19. Authors' methods: Estimation of nucleated cell counts was performed using reference gene primer amplification. Clones were read by immunoSEQ multiplex PCR, and TCRdb kept only the in-frame ones, dropping some. The V and J calls and clone size are taken from that table; D and trimming were inferred from the DNA. The table lists around 58,000 clones, 83% of them singletons. The CDR3 is made up of 15 amino acids. V lost 5 bases and J 1 base, leaving 14 bases between the germline ends. Germline V gene lookup returns CDR1 SNHLY and CDR2 FYNNEI.

The sequenced sample consisted of peripheral blood. This chain connects TRBV2 to TRBJ1-1; tentative D call: TRBD1 (5 bases). The TCR originated in a human donor in a cohort sampled during active COVID-19. Here the CDR3 DNA reads TGTGCCAGCAGTCCCCGAAGCCAGGGGAACACTGAAGCTTTCTTT. Protein sequence: CASSPRSQGNTEAFF.